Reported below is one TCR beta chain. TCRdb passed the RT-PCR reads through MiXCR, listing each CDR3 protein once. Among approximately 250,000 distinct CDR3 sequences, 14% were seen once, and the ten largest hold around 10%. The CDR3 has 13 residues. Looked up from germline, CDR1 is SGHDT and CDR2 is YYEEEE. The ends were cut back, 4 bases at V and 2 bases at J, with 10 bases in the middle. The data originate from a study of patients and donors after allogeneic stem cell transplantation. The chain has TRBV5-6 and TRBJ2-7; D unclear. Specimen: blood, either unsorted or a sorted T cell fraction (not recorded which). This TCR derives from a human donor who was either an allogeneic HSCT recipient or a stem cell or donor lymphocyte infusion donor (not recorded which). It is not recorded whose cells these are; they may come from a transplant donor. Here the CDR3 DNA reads TGTGCCAGCAGCGAGTCACCGGCCTACGAGCAGTACTTC. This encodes CASSESPAYEQYF. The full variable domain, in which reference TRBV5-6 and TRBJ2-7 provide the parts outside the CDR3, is DAGVTQSPTHLIKTRGQQVTLRCSPKSGHDTVSWYQQALGQGPQFIFQYYEEEERQRGNFPDRFSGHQFPNYSSELNVNALLLGDSALYLCASSESPAYEQYFGPGTRLTVT.